Listed below are T cell receptor beta chains from one sample, sequenced in a study of PD-1 blockade in classical Hodgkin lymphoma. The repertoire was sequenced with immunoSEQ multiplex PCR; TCRdb's copy has only in-frame clones and lacks some. Among roughly 20,000 clones, about 73% were seen once, and the ten largest hold approximately 25%. The material was peripheral blood mononuclear cells (PBMCs), obtained before the second cycle of nivolumab. These receptors all stem from a human donor with classical Hodgkin lymphoma. Each CDR3 is given with its conserved first and last residue. The order of the fields is V gene, clone size, D gene, J gene, CDR3 protein, CDR3 DNA. The D gene is left open where the match is weak. Rows may omit the clone size; those that give it use once, few, many or a size class.

v_call: TRBV7-9
clone_size: NA
d_call: NA
j_call: TRBJ2-1
cdr3_aa: CASSSRIDNEQFF
cdr3_nt: TGTGCCAGCAGCTCAAGAATAGACAATGAGCAGTTCTTC

v_call: TRBV18
clone_size: few
d_call: NA
j_call: TRBJ2-3
cdr3_aa: CASSPRLAAMSTDTQYF
cdr3_nt: TGTGCCAGCTCACCCCGGTTAGCGGCAATGAGCACAGATACGCAGTATTTT

v_call: TRBV5-6
clone_size: medium-sized
d_call: NA
j_call: TRBJ2-5
cdr3_aa: CASSFSQGSVTQYF
cdr3_nt: TGTGCCAGCAGCTTCTCGCAGGGCAGCGTGACCCAGTACTTC

v_call: TRBV28
clone_size: NA
d_call: TRBD1
j_call: TRBJ1-5
cdr3_aa: CAIETGGGWSNQPQHF
cdr3_nt: TGTGCCATCGAGACAGGGGGCGGTTGGAGCAATCAGCCCCAGCATTTT

v_call: TRBV7-9
clone_size: NA
d_call: TRBD1
j_call: TRBJ2-1
cdr3_aa: CASSTGTGWKNEQFF
cdr3_nt: TGTGCCAGCAGCACGGGGACAGGTTGGAAGAATGAGCAGTTCTTC

v_call: TRBV6-5
clone_size: NA
d_call: NA
j_call: TRBJ1-2
cdr3_aa: CASSYGRNGGYTF
cdr3_nt: TGTGCCAGCAGTTACGGAAGGAATGGCGGCTACACCTTC

v_call: TRBV19
clone_size: NA
d_call: TRBD1
j_call: TRBJ1-3
cdr3_aa: CASSSPGTGIGNTIYF
cdr3_nt: TGTGCCAGTAGCAGTCCCGGGACAGGGATTGGAAACACCATATATTTT

v_call: TRBV28
clone_size: NA
d_call: TRBD2
j_call: TRBJ2-3
cdr3_aa: CASSLWTSGGSTDTQYF
cdr3_nt: TGTGCCAGCAGTTTATGGACTAGCGGGGGTAGCACAGATACGCAGTATTTT

v_call: TRBV28
clone_size: NA
d_call: NA
j_call: TRBJ2-3
cdr3_aa: CASSMTASTDTQYF
cdr3_nt: TGTGCCAGCAGTATGACAGCTAGCACAGATACGCAGTATTTT

v_call: TRBV27
clone_size: once
d_call: TRBD1
j_call: TRBJ2-3
cdr3_aa: CASSLIRWFGVGQRFDTQYF
cdr3_nt: TGTGCCAGCAGTTTAATAAGATGGTTTGGGGTGGGACAGCGTTTCGATACGCAGTATTTT

v_call: TRBV10-1
clone_size: medium-sized
d_call: NA
j_call: TRBJ1-5
cdr3_aa: CASSELGQPQHF
cdr3_nt: TGCGCCAGCAGTGAATTGGGTCAGCCCCAGCATTTT

v_call: TRBV7-8
clone_size: NA
d_call: TRBD2
j_call: TRBJ2-1
cdr3_aa: CASSPGLGLAGGVHTDEQFF
cdr3_nt: TGTGCCAGCAGCCCCGGGCTGGGACTAGCGGGAGGGGTCCACACGGATGAGCAGTTCTTC

v_call: TRBV28
clone_size: NA
d_call: TRBD2
j_call: TRBJ2-1
cdr3_aa: CASSPIIAGGYNEQFF
cdr3_nt: TGTGCCAGCAGCCCGATAATAGCGGGAGGCTACAATGAGCAGTTCTTC

v_call: TRBV28
clone_size: few
d_call: NA
j_call: TRBJ1-1
cdr3_aa: CASSLGGTLGTEAFF
cdr3_nt: TGTGCCAGCAGTTTGGGGGGGACCCTGGGCACTGAAGCTTTCTTT

v_call: TRBV7-9
clone_size: medium-sized
d_call: TRBD2
j_call: TRBJ2-7
cdr3_aa: CASSSGLALYEQYF
cdr3_nt: TGTGCCAGCAGCTCCGGACTAGCGCTGTACGAGCAGTACTTC

v_call: TRBV18
clone_size: NA
d_call: NA
j_call: TRBJ2-1
cdr3_aa: CASSPLAGDNEQFF
cdr3_nt: TGTGCCAGCTCACCCTTGGCAGGCGACAATGAGCAGTTCTTC

v_call: TRBV5-1
clone_size: NA
d_call: NA
j_call: TRBJ2-3
cdr3_aa: CASSFKGSGTDTQYF
cdr3_nt: TGCGCCAGCAGCTTTAAGGGAAGCGGCACAGATACGCAGTATTTT

v_call: TRBV28
clone_size: few
d_call: NA
j_call: TRBJ2-7
cdr3_aa: CASRGGFYEQYF
cdr3_nt: TGTGCCAGCAGGGGCGGTTTCTACGAGCAGTACTTC

v_call: TRBV6-5
clone_size: NA
d_call: TRBD2
j_call: TRBJ2-1
cdr3_aa: CASSQTSGRNEQFF
cdr3_nt: TGTGCCAGCAGTCAGACTAGCGGGAGGAATGAGCAGTTCTTC

v_call: TRBV6-4
clone_size: NA
d_call: NA
j_call: TRBJ2-1
cdr3_aa: CASSVRLGAGPYNEQFF
cdr3_nt: TGTGCCAGCAGTGTTCGGTTGGGTGCGGGACCCTACAATGAGCAGTTCTTC

v_call: TRBV29-1
clone_size: NA
d_call: NA
j_call: TRBJ1-1
cdr3_aa: CSVDFPEAFF
cdr3_nt: TGCAGCGTTGATTTCCCTGAAGCTTTCTTT

v_call: TRBV27
clone_size: once
d_call: NA
j_call: TRBJ1-6
cdr3_aa: CASSLQEFNSPLHF
cdr3_nt: TGTGCCAGCAGTTTACAGGAGTTTAATTCACCCCTCCACTTT

v_call: TRBV14
clone_size: NA
d_call: NA
j_call: TRBJ2-7
cdr3_aa: CASQGPNSYEQYF
cdr3_nt: TGTGCCAGCCAGGGACCGAACTCCTACGAGCAGTACTTC

v_call: TRBV7-9
clone_size: NA
d_call: NA
j_call: TRBJ2-2
cdr3_aa: CASTDRRTEPTGELFF
cdr3_nt: TGTGCCAGCACCGACCGTAGGACAGAACCCACCGGGGAGCTGTTTTTT

v_call: TRBV5-1
clone_size: NA
d_call: TRBD1
j_call: TRBJ2-7
cdr3_aa: CASSLTGQSSYEQYF
cdr3_nt: TGCGCCAGCAGCTTGACGGGACAGAGTTCCTACGAGCAGTACTTC

v_call: TRBV2
clone_size: medium-sized
d_call: TRBD1
j_call: TRBJ2-7
cdr3_aa: CASSPTPDRAYEQYF
cdr3_nt: TGTGCCAGCAGCCCCACTCCCGACAGGGCCTACGAGCAGTACTTC

v_call: TRBV11-2
clone_size: NA
d_call: NA
j_call: TRBJ1-6
cdr3_aa: CASSLVRDTANPLHF
cdr3_nt: TGTGCCAGCAGCTTAGTCCGGGACACGGCTAATCCCCTCCACTTT

v_call: TRBV5-6
clone_size: once
d_call: NA
j_call: TRBJ1-2
cdr3_aa: CASSLSVGHYGYTF
cdr3_nt: TGTGCCAGCAGCTTGAGTGTTGGACACTATGGCTACACCTTC

v_call: TRBV28
clone_size: NA
d_call: TRBD1
j_call: TRBJ1-2
cdr3_aa: CASSGGQSLGYGYTF
cdr3_nt: TGTGCCAGCAGTGGGGGACAGTCTCTAGGGTATGGCTACACCTTC

v_call: TRBV6-5
clone_size: once
d_call: TRBD1
j_call: TRBJ2-7
cdr3_aa: CASSYWGQGVAEQYF
cdr3_nt: TGTGCCAGCAGTTACTGGGGACAGGGAGTGGCCGAGCAGTACTTC

v_call: TRBV6-1
clone_size: NA
d_call: TRBD1
j_call: TRBJ1-3
cdr3_aa: CASNLAPGQGNTIYF
cdr3_nt: TGTGCCAGCAATCTTGCTCCGGGACAGGGAAACACCATATATTTT

v_call: TRBV11-2
clone_size: NA
d_call: NA
j_call: TRBJ1-3
cdr3_aa: CASSLGGSSGNTIYF
cdr3_nt: TGTGCCAGCAGCTTAGGGGGCAGCTCTGGAAACACCATATATTTT

v_call: TRBV27
clone_size: NA
d_call: NA
j_call: TRBJ2-7
cdr3_aa: CASSLVSATYEQYF
cdr3_nt: TGTGCCAGCAGTTTGGTGTCAGCTACCTACGAGCAGTACTTC

v_call: TRBV28
clone_size: NA
d_call: NA
j_call: TRBJ2-5
cdr3_aa: CASRGGQQRETQYF
cdr3_nt: TGTGCCAGCAGGGGGGGGCAGCAAAGGGAGACCCAGTACTTC

v_call: TRBV29-1
clone_size: NA
d_call: NA
j_call: TRBJ2-2
cdr3_aa: CSVPVFGTNTGELFF
cdr3_nt: TGCAGCGTTCCCGTCTTCGGAACGAACACCGGGGAGCTGTTTTTT